The 27 T cell receptor beta chains below come from one sample, sequenced in a study of T cell repertoires in cytomegalovirus infection. These TCRs are of unknown antigen specificity. TCRdb itself ran the reads through MiXCR, one entry per CDR3 protein. The sample includes around 310,000 distinct CDR3 sequences, roughly 29% of them seen just once. The sequences come from cultured PBMCs, collected from culture after CMV antigen stimulation. These receptors were taken from a human donor in good health (CMV status not recorded). Some clones in this sample may be carry-over from other donors' samples.

The sample holds many counts of this clonotype. This rearrangement joins TRBV5-4 to TRBJ2-3; 10 bases fit TRBD2. There are 18 residues in the CDR3. The ends lost 3 bases at V and 2 bases at J; junction bases unmatched: 12. CDR1 is SGHNT, CDR2 YYREEE, per germline (reference sequence). The CDR3: CASSSPLAGDPSTDTQYF. The CDR3 DNA reads TGTGCCAGCAGCTCGCCGCTAGCGGGGGACCCGTCCACAGATACGCAGTATTTT. The variable domain in full, with the rest retrieved from reference TRBV5-4 and TRBJ2-3, is ETGVTQSPTHLIKTRGQQVTLRCSSQSGHNTVSWYQQALGQGPQFIFQYYREEENGRGNFPPRFSGLQFPNYSSELNVNALELDDSALYLCASSSPLAGDPSTDTQYFGPGTRLTVL.

This chain uses TRBV6-6 with TRBJ2-1; 9 positions agree with TRBD2. CDR3 length: 15 amino acids. V shed 5 bases and J 5 bases; nucleotides not matched to a gene: 7. The germline V gene encodes CDR1 MNHNY and CDR2 SVGAGI (reference sequence). DNA of the CDR3: TGTGCCAGCAGTCTGTGGGCTAGCGGGAACAATGAGCAGTTCTTC. The encoded protein is CASSLWASGNNEQFF.

V is TRBV19 and J is TRBJ1-2, with D maybe TRBD1 (5 bases). Germline loops: CDR1 LNHDA, CDR2 SQIVND (reference sequence). CDR3 size: 12 residues. Trimming cost V 3 bases and J 5 bases, with 7 bases left between them. The CDR3 reads CASSMGRYGYTF. The CDR3 DNA sequence: TGTGCCAGTAGTATGGGACGGTATGGCTACACCTTC.

This clonotype has just a few counts. The rearrangement joins TRBV6-5 to TRBJ1-5; possible D gene TRBD1, 6 bases. The V and J ends lost 0 bases and 9 bases respectively, with 12 bases between them. The germline V gene has CDR1 MNHEY and CDR2 SVGAGI. The CDR3 length is 14 residues. CDR3: CASSYSDSAGPQHF. CDR3 nucleotides: TGTGCCAGCAGTTACTCGGACAGCGCAGGGCCCCAGCATTTT.

J is TRBJ2-2 and V is TRBV7-8, with a weak D call TRBD2 (6 bases). From germline, CDR1 is SGHVS and CDR2 FQNEAQ. Deletions cut 2 bases from V and 0 bases from J, with 10 bases between. This CDR3 spans 16 amino acids. CDR3 region: CASSLRGGANTGELFF. The DNA for the CDR3 is TGTGCCAGCAGCTTAAGGGGCGGGGCGAACACCGGGGAGCTGTTTTTT.

The J gene is TRBJ1-2, the V gene TRBV19; possibly TRBD1 for D (6 bases). The V end lost 8 bases, the J end lost 8 bases, and 18 bases lay between the germline ends. CDR3 size: 13 residues. Germline V gene lookup returns CDR1 LNHDA and CDR2 SQIVND (reference sequence). The DNA of the CDR3 is TGTGCCAGTGGCGGGATCGGGGGCAGAGGCTACACCTTC. Amino acid sequence: CASGGIGGRGYTF.

The chain is built from TRBV27 and TRBJ1-6; 8 bases agree with TRBD1. CDR1 and CDR2 from the germline V gene are MNHEY and SMNVEV (reference sequence). CDR3 length: 12 residues. J was trimmed by 9 bases and V by 8 bases; bases with no gene match: 3. The CDR3 sequence: CASRTGFSPLHF. CDR3 sequence (DNA): TGTGCCAGCCGGACAGGGTTTTCACCCCTCCACTTT.

The genes are TRBV7-9 and TRBJ1-6, with D possibly TRBD1 on 5 matching bases. Trimming left V 4 bases short and J 7 bases short, with 14 bases between. Germline loops: CDR1 SEHNR, CDR2 FQNEAQ (reference sequence). This CDR3 spans 15 amino acids. The DNA for the CDR3 is TGTGCCAGCAGCTCCCCGTCAGGGCCGAATTCACCCCTCCACTTT. As protein: CASSSPSGPNSPLHF. Full variable domain (outside the CDR3, taken from reference TRBV7-9 and TRBJ1-6): DTGVSQNPRHKITKRGQNVTFRCDPISEHNRLYWYRQTLGQGPEFLTYFQNEAQLEKSRLLSDRFSAERPKGSFSTLEIQRTEQGDSAMYLCASSSPSGPNSPLHFGNGTRLTVT.

This rearrangement joins TRBV2 to TRBJ2-5; TRBD2 is a possible D gene (6 bases). The CDR3 covers 12 residues. V shed 8 bases and J shed 9 bases, with 16 bases lying between them. CDR1 and CDR2 (germline): SNHLY, FYNNEI. CDR3: CASGAGTSSQYF. In nucleotides, the CDR3 is TGTGCCAGCGGTGCGGGAACGAGCTCCCAGTACTTC.

The chain recombines TRBV5-1 with TRBJ2-2; weak D call: TRBD1 (5 bases). The ends were cut back, 1 base at V and 7 bases at J, with 11 bases in the middle. The germline V gene has CDR1 SGHRS and CDR2 YFSETQ. The CDR3 is 14 residues long. This CDR3 is CASSLRQGGGELFF. CDR3 sequence (DNA): TGCGCCAGCAGCTTGAGGCAGGGCGGCGGGGAGCTGTTTTTT.

This clonotype has a handful of counts. V is TRBV4-2 and J is TRBJ2-3, with TRBD1 identical over 9 bases. Germline assignment: CDR1 LGHNA and CDR2 YNFKEQ. The CDR3 runs 14 residues. V dropped 4 bases and J dropped 1; count of bases not matched to a gene: 0. The chain's CDR3 is CASSRTGGTDTQYF. DNA for the CDR3: TGTGCCAGCAGCCGGACAGGGGGCACAGATACGCAGTATTTT.

This clonotype has just a few counts. V and J are TRBV6-6 and TRBJ1-2, with a tentative D call TRBD1 (5 bases). Per germline, CDR1 MNHNY and CDR2 SVGAGI (reference sequence). Trimming took 2 bases from V and 6 from J, leaving 13 bases between them. The CDR3 has 14 residues. CDR3 loop: CASSYRGERDGYTF. CDR3 coding DNA: TGTGCCAGCAGTTACCGGGGGGAACGGGATGGCTACACCTTC.

The V call is TRBV11-2, the J call TRBJ2-3, with 7 bases aligning to TRBD2. V lost 5 bases to trimming and J lost 5 bases; unmatched junction nucleotides: 4. This CDR3 spans 13 amino acids. Germline CDR1 is SGHAT and CDR2 is FQNNGV. The CDR3 sequence: CASSPGTKDTQYF. Written as DNA, the CDR3 is TGTGCCAGCAGCCCCGGGACTAAAGATACGCAGTATTTT.

This clonotype was seen a few times. The chain links TRBV7-6 to TRBJ1-3, with TRBD1 matching over 9 bases. J was trimmed by 8 bases and V by 4 bases; bases with no gene match: 6. The CDR3 has 14 amino acids. Germline lookup yields CDR1 SGHVS and CDR2 FNYEAQ. DNA of the CDR3: TGTGCCAGCAGCTCACGACAGGGGGGAGACACCATATATTTT. Amino acids: CASSSRQGGDTIYF. The full variable domain, completed using reference TRBV7-6 and TRBJ1-3, is GAGVSQSPRYKVTKRGQDVALRCDPISGHVSLYWYRQALGQGPEFLTYFNYEAQQDKSGLPNDRFSAERPEGSISTLTIQRTEQRDSAMYRCASSSRQGGDTIYFGEGSWLTVV.

A word on this clonotype: The germline gene is not matched at one end of the junction; a read error may be the cause. The rearrangement joins TRBV19 to TRBJ1-5; TRBD1 matches at 7 bases. Germline lookup yields CDR1 LNHDA and CDR2 SQIVND (reference sequence). The length of the CDR3 is 14 residues. CDR3 residues: CASRIGTALKPQHF. The DNA of the CDR3 is TGTGCCAGTAGGATAGGGACAGCGTTGAAGCCCCAGCATTTT.

CDR3 in DNA: TGTGCCAGCAGCCGTACTATAGCGGGTAGCGGGAGCTACACCTTC. Its translation: CASSRTIAGSGSYTF. This chain joins TRBV6-1 and TRBJ1-2; D gene uncertain. The CDR3 sequence is 15 residues long. Germline values: CDR1 MNHNS, CDR2 SASEGT. V lost 6 bases and J 9 bases, leaving 23 bases between the germline ends.

This clonotype was counted at least ten times. The CDR3: CASSGDGYNEQFF. Here the CDR3 DNA reads TGTGCCAGCAGTGGCGACGGTTACAATGAGCAGTTCTTC. The rearrangement links TRBV28 to TRBJ2-1; the D is unclear. CDR3 length: 13 amino acids. V shed 5 bases and J shed 4 bases, with 9 bases lying between them. Germline CDR1 and CDR2: MDHEN and SYDVKM.

The chain couples TRBV6-5 to TRBJ1-4; 8 bases are a match to TRBD1. The V and J ends lost 5 bases and 3 bases, in that order; junction bases with no gene match: 8. The CDR3 is 16 amino acids. The germline V gene encodes CDR1 MNHEY and CDR2 SVGAGI. The CDR3 sequence: CASSRVRGLSNEKLFF. The DNA of the CDR3 is TGTGCCAGCAGTCGGGTCAGGGGGCTATCTAATGAAAAACTGTTTTTT.

This clonotype was found a few times. V is TRBV7-9 and J is TRBJ1-2; D perhaps matches TRBD1 (5 bases). V was cut by 6 bases and J by 7 bases, with 15 bases left in between. The CDR3 spans 13 residues. CDR1 and CDR2 from the germline V gene are SEHNR and FQNEAQ (reference sequence). CDR3 DNA: TGTGCCAGCAGTCGTAAAGGGGATAGTGGCTACACCTTC. It is translated as CASSRKGDSGYTF.

This chain uses TRBV11-2 with TRBJ1-1; D perhaps matches TRBD1 (6 bases). The germline V gene has CDR1 SGHAT and CDR2 FQNNGV. The CDR3 is 14 amino acids. V dropped 8 bases and J dropped 3 bases, with 16 bases sitting between them. As DNA, the CDR3 is TGTGCCAGCGCCCGACAGGTAACGGACACTGAAGCTTTCTTT. Translated: CASARQVTDTEAFF.

This clonotype occurred a few times. The CDR3 loop is CASRGGNRGSTDTQYF. The DNA of the CDR3 is TGTGCCAGCAGAGGCGGTAACAGGGGGAGCACAGATACGCAGTATTTT. This rearrangement joins TRBV6-6 to TRBJ2-3; 8 bases align to TRBD1. Looked up from germline, CDR1 is MNHNY and CDR2 is SVGAGI (reference sequence). With V trimmed by 6 bases and J by 0 bases, 8 bases remained unmatched. The length of the CDR3 is 16 residues.

The chain recombines TRBV7-9 with TRBJ1-1, with unresolved D. The CDR3 is 15 amino acids. The V and J ends lost 1 base and 1 base respectively, with 10 bases between them. Germline loops: CDR1 SEHNR, CDR2 FQNEAQ (reference sequence). The CDR3 coding sequence is TGTGCCAGCAGCTTAGGGCCTACTTCGAACACTGAAGCTTTCTTT. It codes for CASSLGPTSNTEAFF.

The chain carries TRBV7-4 and TRBJ2-7; TRBD2 matches 8 bases. Trimming removed 1 base from V and 0 bases from J; junction bases left unmatched: 14. Germline lookup yields CDR1 SGHVT and CDR2 SQSDAQ. The CDR3 has 19 residues. CDR3 region: CASSLEPQPRSGSSYEQYF. CDR3 DNA sequence: TGTGCCAGCAGCTTAGAGCCCCAGCCGAGGAGCGGGAGCTCCTACGAGCAGTACTTC. Combining the CDR3 with reference TRBV7-4 and TRBJ2-7 gives the whole variable domain GAGVSQSPRYKVAKRGRDVALRCDSISGHVTLYWYRQTLGQGSEVLTYSQSDAQRDKSGRPSGRFSAERPERSVSTLKIQRTEQGDSAVYLCASSLEPQPRSGSSYEQYFGPGTRLTVT.

The chain joins TRBV12-3 or TRBV12-4 to TRBJ1-5, with D possibly being TRBD1 (6 bases). The CDR3 spans 15 residues. V was trimmed by 5 bases and J by 1 base, leaving 12 bases between them. In nucleotides, the CDR3 is TGTGCCAGCAGTAAGGGGGACCTAAGCAATCAGCCCCAGCATTTT. Protein: CASSKGDLSNQPQHF.

This clonotype was observed many times. The chain is built from TRBV12-3 or TRBV12-4 and TRBJ2-5, with 9 bases that match TRBD1. After removal of 5 bases from V and 5 bases from J, the junction contained 9 bases not matched to a gene. The CDR3 runs to 15 residues. The DNA for the CDR3 is TGTGCCAGCAGTACCGGACAGGGGATAGCGGAGACCCAGTACTTC. This codes for CASSTGQGIAETQYF.

This clonotype was counted only a few times. The chain carries TRBV28 and TRBJ2-7; TRBD1 matches 10 bases. Trimming at V came to 4 bases and at J to 3 bases, leaving 9 bases not matched to a gene. Germline V gene sequence: CDR1 MDHEN, CDR2 SYDVKM. The CDR3 totals 16 residues. CDR3 coding DNA: TGTGCCAGCAGTTATAGGGGGACAGGGGTAAGCTACGAGCAGTACTTC. Its translation: CASSYRGTGVSYEQYF.

This chain uses TRBV6-2 or TRBV6-3 with TRBJ1-2; 10 bases are a match to TRBD1. Trimming at V came to 8 bases and at J to 8 bases, leaving 11 bases not matched to a gene. CDR3 size: 14 residues. In germline, CDR1 is MNHEY, CDR2 SVGEGT. CDR3 residues: CASGGRQGARGYTF. The CDR3 DNA follows: TGTGCCAGCGGCGGTCGACAGGGGGCGCGAGGCTACACCTTC.